Listed below are T cell receptor beta chains from one sample, sequenced in a study of cytomegalovirus exposure and HLA in healthy donors. TCRdb's copy holds only in-frame clones and misses some; the assay was immunoSEQ multiplex PCR. The sample lists fewer than 85,000 clones; 78% were seen once. Material for sequencing was PBMCs. These receptors originate from a man between 18 and 29 years old in good health and CMV-seropositive. The CDR3 runs from the conserved cysteine through the conserved F or W. The order of the fields is clone size, V gene, J gene, D gene, CDR3 DNA, CDR3 protein. A D gene is named only where the DNA matches it firmly. Clone size, where shown, is once, few, many, or a class for clones that have expanded.

few	TRBV29-1	TRBJ1-2	.	TGCAGCGTTGAACGGGGGGTGGGTGGCTACACCTTC	CSVERGVGGYTF
.	TRBV9	TRBJ1-1	.	TGTGCCAGCAGCGTGTCCGGGACAACGAACACTGAAGCTTTCTTT	CASSVSGTTNTEAFF
.	TRBV4-1	TRBJ2-1	TRBD2	TGCGCCAGCAGCCAAGCTTTACTAGCGGGAGTTTATAGGGAGCAGTTCTTC	CASSQALLAGVYREQFF
.	TRBV6-1	TRBJ1-1	TRBD1	TGTGCCAGCGACTTCTCGACAGGGCGGGGAGCTTTCTTT	CASDFSTGRGAFF
.	TRBV28	TRBJ2-3	TRBD2	TGTGCCAGCAGTCCTGACCGACTAGCGGGGATTCCGTATACGCAGTATTTT	CASSPDRLAGIPYTQYF
.	TRBV4-1	TRBJ2-7	TRBD2	TGCGCCAGCAGCCAAGGGGGCGGGAGCTCCTACGAGCAGTACTTC	CASSQGGGSSYEQYF
.	TRBV29-1	TRBJ1-1	TRBD1	TGCAGCGTCGGACAGGGGGCTGGGAACACTGAAGCTTTCTTT	CSVGQGAGNTEAFF
.	TRBV6-5	TRBJ2-7	TRBD1	TGTGCCAGCAGTTCCCGACAGGGCCCCCACGAGCAGTACTTC	CASSSRQGPHEQYF
.	TRBV10-1	TRBJ2-5	TRBD2	TGCGCCAGCAGTGAGGAGGGAGGGGAGACCCAGTACTTC	CASSEEGGETQYF
.	TRBV13	TRBJ1-5	TRBD1	TGTGCCAGCAGCCTGGGACAGGGAGACCAGCCCCAGCATTTT	CASSLGQGDQPQHF
few	TRBV5-4	TRBJ2-7	.	TGTGCCATCGGGGGTTTTAGCGTTAACGAGCAGTACTTC	CAIGGFSVNEQYF